These 3 T cell receptor beta chains were sequenced from one sample in a study of blood T cell repertoires in COVID-19. TCRdb keeps only in-frame clones here, not all; method: immunoSEQ multiplex PCR. The sample contains about 230,000 clones, roughly 84% of which appear only once. The sample taken for sequencing was peripheral blood. The receptors come from a man aged 45-65 years with active or convalescent COVID-19.

The chain links TRBV3-1 (or the pseudogene TRBV3-2) to TRBJ2-1; D gene uncertain. Germline values: CDR1 LGHDT, CDR2 YNNKEL (reference sequence). This CDR3 comprises 13 residues. Trimming removed 3 bases at V and 8 bases at J, with 11 bases between. The CDR3, as DNA: TGTGCCAGCAGCCATCCTTCCGTTTATGAGCAGTTCTTC. Amino acids: CASSHPSVYEQFF.

V is TRBV7-9 and J is TRBJ2-2; D is unresolved. Trimming pared 5 bases from V and 0 bases from J, leaving 10 bases between. The CDR3 length is 15 residues. CDR1 SEHNR and CDR2 FQNEAQ come from the germline V gene (reference sequence). In DNA form, the CDR3 reads TGTGCCAGCAGCCAGACACCCTCGAACACCGGGGAGCTGTTTTTT. It yields the protein CASSQTPSNTGELFF.

J is TRBJ1-1 and V is TRBV7-2, with D perhaps TRBD1 (5 bases). From germline, CDR1 is SGHTA and CDR2 FQGNSA. This CDR3 is built from 13 residues. Trimming pared 3 bases from V and 6 bases from J, leaving 11 bases between. The CDR3 nucleotides are TGTGCCAGCAGCTTGAAAGGGGCCCCTGAAGCTTTCTTT. Translating it yields CASSLKGAPEAFF.